These 30 T cell receptor beta chains originate from one sample sequenced in a study of T-cell memory formation after mild COVID-19. TCRdb redid the calling of the 5' RACE reads with MiXCR, one entry per CDR3 protein. The sample consists of 250,000 to 300,000 distinct CDR3 sequences, under 20% of them appearing once. The sample was PBMCs or a T cell subset sorted from them (not recorded which). These receptors were collected from a man between 18 and 29 years old who had mild COVID-19 (a few samples of this study predate the infection). Cell type and time point are not known.

This clonotype has just a few counts. The rearrangement joins TRBV7-2 to TRBJ1-1; the D gene is possibly TRBD1 (6 bases). V lost 7 bases and J 10 bases, leaving 22 bases between the germline ends. Germline CDR1 and CDR2: SGHTA and FQGNSA. The CDR3 has 14 residues. CDR3 DNA: TGTGCCAGCATCCTTGAGAGATGGGGACAAGGAGCTTTCTTT. As protein: CASILERWGQGAFF.

This clonotype has a handful of counts. The rearrangement links TRBV5-1 to TRBJ1-4, with D perhaps matching TRBD1 (5 bases). Deletions cut 0 bases from V and 0 bases from J, with 9 bases between. CDR3 length equals 16 residues. From germline, CDR1 is SGHRS and CDR2 YFSETQ. CDR3 coding DNA: TGCGCCAGCAGCTTGGGGGACGGTGCAACTAATGAAAAACTGTTTTTT. Translated, it gives CASSLGDGATNEKLFF.

This clonotype was recorded a few times. V gene TRBV4-1 combines with J gene TRBJ2-3; 10 positions match TRBD2. The CDR3 is made up of 15 amino acids. Germline assignment: CDR1 MGHRA and CDR2 YSYEKL. J was trimmed by 7 bases and V by 1 base; bases with no gene match: 5. CDR3: CASSQASGGANTQYF. The CDR3 DNA reads as TGCGCCAGCAGCCAAGCAAGCGGGGGGGCGAATACGCAGTATTTT.

The chain carries TRBV2 and TRBJ1-5, with a possible D match to TRBD1 (5 bases). CDR3 length equals 13 residues. Trimming stripped 7 bases from V and 3 bases from J, with 10 bases between. Germline loops: CDR1 SNHLY, CDR2 FYNNEI. The CDR3 DNA is TGTGCCAGCAAGGGGCAAAACAATCAGCCCCAGCATTTT. Its protein is CASKGQNNQPQHF.

V usage is TRBV5-5 and J usage is TRBJ2-1; D gene uncertain. The V end was cut by 0 bases, the J end by 9 bases, with 7 bases between. Germline CDR1 and CDR2: SGHKS and YYEKEE (reference sequence). This CDR3 has 12 amino acids. CDR3 sequence (DNA): TGTGCCAGCAGCTTGGAGGGCATTGAGCAGTTCTTC. It is translated as CASSLEGIEQFF. Full variable domain (outside the CDR3, taken from reference TRBV5-5 and TRBJ2-1): DAGVTQSPTHLIKTRGQQVTLRCSPISGHKSVSWYQQVLGQGPQFIFQYYEKEERGRGNFPDRFSARQFPNYSSELNVNALLLGDSALYLCASSLEGIEQFFGPGTRLTVL.

At least ten counts were recorded for this clonotype. The chain combines TRBV12-3 or TRBV12-4 with TRBJ2-7; D is perhaps TRBD1 (6 bases). The CDR3 loop spans 12 amino acids. V lost 5 bases and J lost 3, with 8 bases in between. The CDR3 DNA reads TGTGCCAGCAGTCAACAGGGCTACGAGCAGTACTTC. Its protein product is CASSQQGYEQYF.

The chain carries TRBV5-1 and TRBJ1-2; D not resolved. This CDR3 has 14 residues. Germline V CDR1 and CDR2: SGHRS, YFSETQ. Trimming removed 4 bases from V and 4 bases from J, with 14 bases in between. The CDR3 nucleotides read TGCGCCAGCAGCCCTGGGGTCAGTGCCTATGGCTACACCTTC. Translated, it gives CASSPGVSAYGYTF. The full variable domain, completed using reference TRBV5-1 and TRBJ1-2, is KAGVTQTPRYLIKTRGQQVTLSCSPISGHRSVSWYQQTPGQGLQFLFEYFSETQRNKGNFPGRFSGRQFSNSRSEMNVSTLELGDSALYLCASSPGVSAYGYTFGSGTRLTVV.

The rearrangement links TRBV29-1 to TRBJ2-7; TRBD1 matches 9 bases. Germline CDR1 SQVTM, CDR2 ANQGSEA. J gave up 7 bases and V 1 base, and 8 bases lay outside the gene matches. The CDR3 has 14 amino acids. The CDR3 DNA is TGCAGCGTTGAAGCGATGACAGGGGGTCGTGAGCAGTACTTC. This translates into CSVEAMTGGREQYF.

The chain combines TRBV7-9 with TRBJ2-6; D remains unclear. The CDR3 extends over 12 amino acids. V lost 9 bases and J lost 0, with 3 bases in between. Per germline, CDR1 SEHNR and CDR2 FQNEAQ (reference sequence). The CDR3 here is CARDSGANVLTF. For the CDR3, the DNA is TGTGCCAGGGACTCTGGGGCCAACGTCCTGACTTTC.

V and J are TRBV5-1 and TRBJ1-1; no firm D call. CDR3 length: 13 amino acids. Trimming left V 0 bases short and J 5 bases short, with 8 bases between. The germline V gene encodes CDR1 SGHRS and CDR2 YFSETQ. The CDR3 DNA sequence: TGCGCCAGCAGCTTGGGGAGGGCGACTGAAGCTTTCTTT. The encoded protein is CASSLGRATEAFF.

The genes are TRBV29-1 and TRBJ2-5; D assignment may be TRBD1 or TRBD2 (5 bases each). The DNA end lines up better with TRBJ2-1; the J call may be wrong. Looked up from germline, CDR1 is SQVTM and CDR2 is ANQGSEA. CDR3 size: 11 residues. This CDR3 reads CSVGADNEQFF. CDR3 in DNA: TGCAGCGTCGGGGCCGACAATGAGCAGTTCTTC.

The table lists this clonotype with a few counts. The rearrangement joins TRBV7-9 to TRBJ2-1, with D perhaps TRBD1 (5 bases). The V gene's germline CDR1 is SEHNR and CDR2 FQNEAQ (reference sequence). The V gene lost 4 bases and the J gene lost 0 bases, with 13 bases spanning the gap. This CDR3 region has 16 residues. This CDR3 reads CASSSGGASSYNEQFF. CDR3 nucleotides: TGTGCCAGCAGCTCTGGTGGGGCGAGCTCCTACAATGAGCAGTTCTTC.

This clonotype has a handful of counts. The CDR3 region is CSANRDRKDTQYF. CDR3 bases: TGCAGTGCCAATCGGGACAGAAAAGATACGCAGTATTTT. The genes are TRBV20-1 and TRBJ2-3; 7 bases are a match to TRBD1. This CDR3 comprises 13 residues. Germline CDR1 and CDR2: DFQATT and SNEGSKA (reference sequence). Unmatched junction bases numbered 8, after V lost 6 bases and J lost 5 bases.

This chain uses TRBV2 with TRBJ2-2, with D hard to call. Trimming removed 3 bases at V and 2 bases at J, with 7 bases between. This CDR3 is built from 14 residues. The germline gives CDR1 SNHLY, CDR2 FYNNEI. The CDR3 spells CASSEVRNTGELFF. DNA of the CDR3: TGTGCCAGCAGTGAGGTCAGAAACACCGGGGAGCTGTTTTTT.

In this sample, this clonotype turned up a few times. The V and J genes are TRBV20-1 and TRBJ2-6; D possibly matches TRBD1 or TRBD2 (6 bases each). This CDR3 region has 14 residues. From germline, CDR1 is DFQATT and CDR2 SNEGSKA (reference sequence). The CDR3 protein is CSAQRGAGANVLTF. The CDR3 bases are TGCAGCGCTCAGAGGGGGGCTGGGGCCAACGTCCTGACTTTC.

This clonotype was observed a few times. The V call is TRBV7-9, the J call TRBJ1-1, with unresolved D. This CDR3 has 11 amino acids. From germline, CDR1 is SEHNR and CDR2 FQNEAQ (reference sequence). V dropped 1 base and J dropped 8 bases, with 5 bases sitting between them. In DNA, the CDR3 is TGTGCCAGCAGCTTAGAGAAGGAAGCTTTCTTT. Encoded protein: CASSLEKEAFF.

The chain combines TRBV7-2 with TRBJ1-2, with no clear D. Looked up from germline, CDR1 is SGHTA and CDR2 is FQGNSA. V was cut by 3 bases and J by 4 bases, with 12 bases left in between. This CDR3 region has 14 residues. CDR3 sequence reads: CASSLGSVVYGYTF. The CDR3 DNA sequence: TGTGCCAGCAGCTTGGGGAGCGTAGTCTATGGCTACACCTTC.

The chain combines TRBV28 with TRBJ2-1; weak D call: TRBD2 (7 bases). The CDR3 sequence is 18 residues long. The germline V gene encodes CDR1 MDHEN and CDR2 SYDVKM. V shed 7 bases and J shed 1 base, with 23 bases lying between them. The CDR3 DNA follows: TGTGCCAGCACCCCTAGGGCTAGCCGGGGGGCGTCCTACAATGAGCAGTTCTTC. It codes for CASTPRASRGASYNEQFF.

The rearrangement links TRBV4-1 to TRBJ1-5; 8 nucleotides line up with TRBD1. Germline assignment: CDR1 MGHRA and CDR2 YSYEKL. Trimming at V came to 0 bases and at J to 12 bases, leaving 7 bases not matched to a gene. This CDR3 has 14 amino acids. CDR3 sequence: CASSQDSDRADQHF. The CDR3 DNA is TGCGCCAGCAGCCAAGATTCGGACAGGGCTGACCAGCATTTT.

This clonotype showed up just a few times. The J gene is TRBJ1-1, the V gene TRBV20-1; the D is unclear. The CDR3 has 13 amino acids. V lost 2 bases and J lost 5, with 12 bases in between. Germline V gene data show CDR1 as DFQATT and CDR2 as SNEGSKA (reference sequence). The CDR3 coding sequence is TGCAGTGCTAGATACGGGAGGTGGACTGAAGCTTTCTTT. It codes for CSARYGRWTEAFF.

The J gene is TRBJ1-1, the V gene TRBV3-1; D not certain. CDR3 length equals 12 residues. Germline V CDR1 and CDR2: LGHDT, YNNKEL (reference sequence). V gave up 1 base and J gave up 5 bases, with 5 bases separating them. In DNA form, the CDR3 reads TGTGCCAGCAGCCAAGGGGAGACTGAAGCTTTCTTT. Its translation is CASSQGETEAFF.

The chain carries TRBV29-1 and TRBJ2-5; either TRBD1 or TRBD2 may supply D (5 bases each). The germline V gene has CDR1 SQVTM and CDR2 ANQGSEA. V shed 6 bases and J shed 5 bases, with 13 bases lying between them. CDR3 size: 12 residues. The CDR3 is CSVGTSWETQYF. Written as DNA, the CDR3 is TGCAGCGTGGGGACCAGTTGGGAGACCCAGTACTTC.

V gene TRBV9 combines with J gene TRBJ2-1; the match to TRBD2 covers 9 bases. The CDR3 is 16 residues long. Losses at the gene ends were 0 bases for V and 7 bases for J; bases not matched to a gene: 8. From germline, CDR1 is SGDLS and CDR2 YYNGEE. The CDR3 DNA sequence: TGTGCCAGCAGCGTAGACCTAGCGGGGTGGTGGAATGAGCAGTTCTTC. Residues: CASSVDLAGWWNEQFF.

The J gene is TRBJ2-3, the V gene TRBV20-1; unclear D gene. Trimming pared 5 bases from V and 3 bases from J, leaving 15 bases between. Germline assignment: CDR1 DFQATT and CDR2 SNEGSKA (reference sequence). The CDR3 is 14 amino acids. The CDR3 DNA reads TGCAGTGCTCTGGGCTATCCGGGTACAGATACGCAGTATTTT. Protein product: CSALGYPGTDTQYF.

This clonotype was counted between two and nine times. The chain employs TRBV6-2 or TRBV6-3 and TRBJ1-2; the D is unclear. Germline CDR1 is MNHEY and CDR2 is SVGEGT. V lost 2 bases and J lost 2, with 6 bases in between. There are 13 residues in the CDR3. The CDR3 coding sequence is TGTGCCAGCAGTTACCCGATGAACTATGGCTACACCTTC. Its translation is CASSYPMNYGYTF.

This clonotype was detected only a few times. This chain joins TRBV20-1 and TRBJ2-3; 9 nucleotides match TRBD1. Germline assignment: CDR1 DFQATT and CDR2 SNEGSKA (reference sequence). CDR3 length: 14 amino acids. J gave up 0 bases and V 5 bases, and 3 bases lay outside the gene matches. The CDR3, as DNA: TGCAGTGCTTCACAGGGGGCGAGCACAGATACGCAGTATTTT. This gives the protein CSASQGASTDTQYF.

V gene TRBV30 combines with J gene TRBJ2-3; D not resolved. Trimming pared 0 bases from V and 6 bases from J, leaving 10 bases between. The CDR3 is 13 amino acids. Germline-derived CDR1 and CDR2 are GTSNPN and SVGIG (reference sequence). CDR3 in DNA: TGTGCCTGGAGTGTAGGTGGGCGGGATACGCAGTATTTT. It translates to CAWSVGGRDTQYF.

This chain connects TRBV2 to TRBJ1-6; possibly TRBD1 for D (5 bases). This CDR3 is built from 15 residues. V shed 5 bases and J shed 7 bases, with 15 bases lying between them. Looked up from germline, CDR1 is SNHLY and CDR2 is FYNNEI. The CDR3: CASSRRGIGNSPLHF. In nucleotides, the CDR3 is TGTGCCAGCAGTCGAAGGGGAATAGGGAATTCACCCCTCCACTTT.

The rearrangement uses TRBV24-1 and TRBJ2-1, with 15 bases lining up with TRBD2. V was pared by 3 bases and J by 7 bases, with 6 bases of the junction left unmatched. This CDR3 spans 17 amino acids. CDR1 and CDR2 (germline): KGHDR, SFDVKD. CDR3 region: CATSDQGLAGGRNEQFF. CDR3 nucleotides: TGTGCCACCAGTGATCAAGGACTAGCGGGGGGGCGGAATGAGCAGTTCTTC.

The sample holds many counts of this clonotype. The J gene is TRBJ2-1, the V gene TRBV9; 11 positions agree with TRBD2. The CDR3 is 15 amino acids. The germline CDR1 and CDR2 sequences are SGDLS and YYNGEE. Trimming removed 4 bases from V and 9 bases from J; junction bases left unmatched: 9. CDR3 in DNA: TGTGCCAGCAGCCCCTACGTAGCGGGGGGGGGTGAGCAGTTCTTC. Translating gives CASSPYVAGGGEQFF.